This T cell receptor (beta chain) was retrieved from a study of shared clonotypes between healthy human individuals. Concerning this clone: Its specificity is unknown.

Some clones are missing from TCRdb's copy, which holds only in-frame ones; the method was immunoSEQ multiplex PCR. The sample comprises approximately 2.5 million clones, more than 85% of which are singletons, and 0.36% rests with the top ten. Recent vaccinations or acute infections were absent in the healthy HIV-negative adult donors. Donors, without exception, were Caucasian adults residing in Nashville, Tennessee. Naive CD4+ cells were CD45RA-selected; the remaining cells were memory. The study's findings and limits: Generation probabilities were higher for clonotypes shared across all four sorted-subset donors than for unshared ones.

Trimming removed 4 bases at V and 9 bases at J, with 18 bases between. The CDR3 covers 14 residues. Germline V gene sequence: CDR1 SNHLY, CDR2 FYNNEI. This rearrangement joins TRBV2 to TRBJ2-5; D is perhaps TRBD1 or TRBD2 (5 bases each). The sample taken for sequencing was naive CD4+ T cells from PBMCs. Specified subset: CD45RA+ positively selected. This receptor was identified in a man younger than 35 in good health. Some clones in this sample may be carry-over from other donors' samples. DNA of the CDR3: TGTGCCAGCAGTGGGTCGGGCAGGGACGGTTCCCAGTACTTC. Translating it yields CASSGSGRDGSQYF.